This T cell receptor beta chain was captured in a study of response to subunit inactivated influenza vaccine. One entry per CDR3 protein, called by TCRdb with MiXCR from the RT-PCR reads. The data contain roughly 290,000 distinct CDR3 sequences, 21% of them singletons. Study-level findings and limits: A suggestion made by the authors is that each seasonal influenza vaccination recruits few new T cells.

Concerning this clonotype itself: The antigen remains undetermined.

The V and J ends lost 2 bases and 2 bases respectively, with 13 bases between them. This CDR3 contains 16 residues. Per the germline V gene, CDR1 is MGHRA and CDR2 is YSYEKL. Here the sequenced sample was PBMCs from blood, taken about 20 months after vaccination. The J gene is TRBJ2-1, the V gene TRBV4-1; D may be TRBD1 (6 bases). The sequence was obtained from a man aged 50-75 years who received an inactivated influenza vaccine. CDR3 bases: TGCGCCAGCAGCCAATTAAACAGGGTGCCCTACAATGAGCAGTTCTTC. This encodes CASSQLNRVPYNEQFF.